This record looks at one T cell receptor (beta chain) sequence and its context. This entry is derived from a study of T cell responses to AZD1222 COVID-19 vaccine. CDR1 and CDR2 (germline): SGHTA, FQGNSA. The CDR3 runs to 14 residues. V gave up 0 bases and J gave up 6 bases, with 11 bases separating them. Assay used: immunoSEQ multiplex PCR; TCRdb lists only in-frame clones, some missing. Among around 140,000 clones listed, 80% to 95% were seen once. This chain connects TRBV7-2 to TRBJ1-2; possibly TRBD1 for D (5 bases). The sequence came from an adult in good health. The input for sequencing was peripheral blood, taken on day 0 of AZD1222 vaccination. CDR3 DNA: TGTGCCAGCAGCTTAGCAGGGGTCGGGGATGGCTACACCTTC. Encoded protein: CASSLAGVGDGYTF.